A selection of T cell receptor beta chains follows, all from one sample in a study of blood T cell repertoires in COVID-19. Produced via immunoSEQ multiplex PCR; TCRdb's table is partial and in-frame only. The sample holds roughly 140,000 clones, 70% to 90% seen once. Sequencing used peripheral blood. Source of these receptors: a woman aged 70-85 years with acute or convalescent COVID-19. Each CDR3 is given with its conserved first and last residue. The order of the fields is J gene, clone size, V gene, CDR3 length, CDR3 protein. Clone size is stated in some rows and not others, as once, few, many or a class when expanded.

TRBJ1-2 . TRBV9 14 CASSVDARNYGYTF
TRBJ1-2 . TRBV5-6 14 CASSFGRGQSGYTF
TRBJ1-6 few TRBV7-9 15 CASSSGDRVSSPLHF
TRBJ1-1 . TRBV2 16 CASYRDREFMNTEAFF
TRBJ1-2 . TRBV28 14 CASSHPRGGYGYTF
TRBJ2-5 . TRBV19 15 CASKGPGKAQETQYF
TRBJ2-3 once TRBV3-1/TRBV3-2 16 CASSYKTGSSTDTQYF
TRBJ2-4 . TRBV5-1 17 CASSLGGTGLAKNIQYF
TRBJ1-1 few TRBV14 14 CASRMEGKGTEAFF
TRBJ2-2 . TRBV4-1 16 CASSQGLGQGAGELFF
TRBJ1-5 . TRBV30 14 CAWSQGWNNQPQHF
TRBJ2-7 . TRBV19 14 CASRGDRGRYEQYF
TRBJ1-1 few TRBV27 15 CASSSLQLMNTEAFF
TRBJ1-6 . TRBV5-1 15 CASSTQRGPNSPLHF
TRBJ1-4 few TRBV6-5 15 CASSYGGATNEKLFF
TRBJ1-2 . TRBV7-9 16 CASSLDWGQGAGGYTF
TRBJ2-3 . TRBV30 16 CAWSTKASTFTDTQYF
TRBJ1-2 . TRBV7-9 11 CASSSGQGFTF
TRBJ1-3 . TRBV12-3/TRBV12-4 13 CAPRQSSGNTIYF
TRBJ1-4 . TRBV19 14 CASSKWRDNEKLFF
TRBJ2-4 . TRBV27 17 CASSPTPQGLSKNIQYF
TRBJ2-1 many TRBV4-3 14 CASSQGQGFNEQFF